One sample yielded the 28 T cell receptor beta chains listed below, sequenced in a study of T cells in Graves' hyperthyroidism and ophthalmopathy (dated by TCRdb to the late 2010s). The library relied on multiplex PCR. The reads were generated on an Illumina HiSeq 2000. Amplification of TCR beta CDR3 regions was carried out from RNA transcripts. The first round of RT-PCR for the TCR CDR3 was performed with the HTBI primer set and the Qiagen OneStep RT-PCR kit. TCRdb reran the public reads through fastp at Q25 and MiXCR, keeping productive beta chains. Each CDR3 protein appears once, grouped with its most common genes and DNA. Across this sample there are some 620,000 distinct CDR3 sequences, with around 15% seen only once. Together, the top ten hold around 4% of the sample. The sequenced sample consisted of blood. These TCRs come from a woman in her twenties or thirties with Graves' hyperthyroidism.

The chain is built from TRBV19 and TRBJ2-3, with D unclear. Trimming removed 2 bases from V and 2 bases from J, with 5 bases in between. The germline CDR1 and CDR2 sequences are LNHDA and SQIVND (reference sequence). The CDR3 contains 13 residues. The CDR3 loop reads CASSIPDTDTQYF. In nucleotides, the CDR3 is TGTGCCAGTAGTATACCTGACACAGATACGCAGTATTTT.

This clonotype came up many times. J is TRBJ2-5 and V is TRBV30; the D gene could be TRBD1 or TRBD2 (6 bases each). The germline V and J ends were trimmed by 4 bases and 2 bases, with 20 bases remaining between them. This CDR3 region has 16 residues. Germline V gene data show CDR1 as GTSNPN and CDR2 as SVGIG (reference sequence). The CDR3 loop reads CAWKGPTGAIQETQYF. DNA of the CDR3: TGTGCCTGGAAGGGTCCCACGGGGGCTATACAAGAGACCCAGTACTTC.

This clonotype was observed at least ten times. V gene TRBV5-1 combines with J gene TRBJ2-7, with 7 bases identical to TRBD1. The trim removed 2 bases at V and 0 bases at J, leaving 8 bases unmatched. CDR1 is SGHRS, CDR2 YFSETQ, per germline. The CDR3 contains 16 residues. CDR3 nucleotide sequence: TGCGCCAGCAGCTTATCACCGGGACAGTTCTCCTACGAGCAGTACTTC. Amino acid sequence: CASSLSPGQFSYEQYF.

This clonotype has a handful of counts. The genes are TRBV15 and TRBJ2-7; 9 bases fit TRBD2. The CDR3 consists of 13 residues. V lost 8 bases, J lost 1 base, and 3 bases stayed unmatched. CDR1 is LNHNV, CDR2 YYDKDF, per germline (reference sequence). The CDR3 DNA follows: TGTGCCACCGGGCTAGCGGGATCCTACGAGCAGTACTTC. This encodes CATGLAGSYEQYF. Full variable domain (remainder filled in from reference TRBV15 and TRBJ2-7): DAMVIQNPRYQVTQFGKPVTLSCSQTLNHNVMYWYQQKSSQAPKLLFHYYDKDFNNEADTPDNFQSRRPNTSFCFLDIRSPGLGDTAMYLCATGLAGSYEQYFGPGTRLTVT.

The V gene is TRBV3-1, the J gene TRBJ1-2; D remains ambiguous. Germline values: CDR1 LGHDT, CDR2 YNNKEL (reference sequence). The length of the CDR3 is 14 residues. The V end was cut by 0 bases, the J end by 8 bases, with 13 bases between. The CDR3 sequence: CASSQDPLSSGYTF. The DNA of the CDR3 is TGTGCCAGCAGCCAAGACCCCCTGTCGAGCGGCTACACCTTC.

This clonotype was seen repeatedly, ten times or more. The chain couples TRBV2 to TRBJ2-1; 10 bases are a match to TRBD2. V was pared by 2 bases and J by 7 bases, with 2 bases of the junction left unmatched. The germline V gene has CDR1 SNHLY and CDR2 FYNNEI. The length of the CDR3 is 14 residues. CDR3 residues: CASSETSGENEQFF. CDR3 sequence (DNA): TGTGCCAGCAGTGAAACTAGCGGGGAGAATGAGCAGTTCTTC.

This clonotype was seen more than once but under ten times. This chain uses TRBV18 with TRBJ1-5; 12 nucleotides align to TRBD1. Losses at the gene ends were 5 bases for V and 6 bases for J; bases not matched to a gene: 8. Germline CDR1 KGHSH, CDR2 LQKENI. This CDR3 has 16 residues. CDR3 loop: CASSFGTGGAGQPQHF. CDR3 sequence (DNA): TGTGCCAGCTCATTCGGGACAGGGGGCGCGGGTCAGCCCCAGCATTTT. The full variable domain, rest sourced from reference TRBV18 and TRBJ1-5, is NAGVMQNPRHLVRRRGQEARLRCSPMKGHSHVYWYRQLPEEGLKFMVYLQKENIIDESGMPKERFSAEFPKEGPSILRIQQVVRGDSAAYFCASSFGTGGAGQPQHFGDGTRLSIL.

This clonotype was observed at least ten times. The gene calls are TRBV20-1 and TRBJ2-5; 7 bases are a match to TRBD1. The CDR3 loop spans 13 amino acids. Germline V lookup: CDR1 DFQATT, CDR2 SNEGSKA (reference sequence). The V gene end was trimmed by 6 bases and the J gene end by 4 bases; junction bases not matched to a gene: 8. The CDR3 nucleotides read TGCAGTGCGAGACAGGGTGCGGGAGAGACCCAGTACTTC. Its protein product is CSARQGAGETQYF.

This chain uses TRBV12-3 or TRBV12-4 with TRBJ2-5; possibly TRBD2 for D (7 bases). V dropped 7 bases and J dropped 5 bases, with 20 bases sitting between them. The CDR3 covers 15 residues. The CDR3 DNA reads TGTGCCAGCACCCTCCCCGGCGGGGGCAGGGAGACCCAGTACTTC. Translating it yields CASTLPGGGRETQYF.

This clonotype has at least ten counts. The chain carries TRBV12-3 or TRBV12-4 and TRBJ1-1; D is ambiguous. The V gene lost 1 base and the J gene lost 7 bases, with 10 bases spanning the gap. This CDR3 comprises 13 residues. For the CDR3, the DNA is TGTGCCAGCAGTTTAGGCCCGTCCGATGAAGCTTTCTTT. It is translated as CASSLGPSDEAFF.

At least ten counts were recorded for this clonotype. The chain uses TRBV6-6 and TRBJ1-2; D not certain. Trimming left V 0 bases short and J 4 bases short, with 15 bases between. Germline CDR1 and CDR2: MNHNY and SVGAGI (reference sequence). The CDR3 length is 16 residues. The CDR3 sequence is CASSYSDVNDGYGYTF. CDR3 DNA sequence: TGTGCCAGCAGTTACTCCGACGTTAACGACGGCTATGGCTACACCTTC.

This clonotype was seen a handful of times. The rearrangement joins TRBV5-6 to TRBJ2-4, with TRBD1 matching 11 bases. J gave up 5 bases and V 4 bases, and 5 bases lay outside the gene matches. This CDR3 region has 15 residues. Germline V CDR1 and CDR2: SGHDT, YYEEEE. Written as DNA, the CDR3 is TGTGCCAGCAGCCGGACAGGGGGCGGTGAAAACATTCAGTACTTC. Amino acids: CASSRTGGGENIQYF. The full variable domain, completed using reference TRBV5-6 and TRBJ2-4, is DAGVTQSPTHLIKTRGQQVTLRCSPKSGHDTVSWYQQALGQGPQFIFQYYEEEERQRGNFPDRFSGHQFPNYSSELNVNALLLGDSALYLCASSRTGGGENIQYFGAGTRLSVL.

There are many counts of this clonotype. This chain joins TRBV28 and TRBJ1-5, with 9 positions matching TRBD1. With V trimmed by 0 bases and J by 5 bases, 5 bases remained unmatched. The CDR3 is 16 residues long. CDR1 is MDHEN, CDR2 SYDVKM, per germline. CDR3 in amino acids: CASSLWDRGPDQPQHF. The CDR3 DNA reads TGTGCCAGCAGTTTATGGGACAGGGGACCCGATCAGCCCCAGCATTTT.

The V and J genes are TRBV3-1 and TRBJ2-5; perhaps TRBD2 as D (6 bases). V lost 2 bases and J lost 2, with 12 bases in between. The CDR3 is 15 residues long. CDR1 is LGHDT, CDR2 YNNKEL, per germline (reference sequence). CDR3 in amino acids: CASSQFRGRQETQYF. The CDR3 region has the DNA TGTGCCAGCAGCCAATTTCGGGGGAGGCAAGAGACCCAGTACTTC.

The rearrangement links TRBV3-1 to TRBJ2-1; D is unresolved. CDR1 LGHDT and CDR2 YNNKEL come from the germline V gene (reference sequence). The CDR3 contains 14 residues. Deletions cut 0 bases from V and 5 bases from J, with 8 bases between. The CDR3 DNA reads TGTGCCAGCAGCCAAGATAAAGAGAACAATGAGCAGTTCTTC. Its translation is CASSQDKENNEQFF.

In its sample, this clonotype was seen many times. The rearrangement joins TRBV27 to TRBJ2-3; TRBD2 matches at 11 bases. Trimming at V came to 4 bases and at J to 5 bases, leaving 8 bases not matched to a gene. CDR3 size: 16 residues. CDR1 is MNHEY, CDR2 SMNVEV, per germline (reference sequence). The DNA of the CDR3 is TGTGCCAGCAGTTCTCACCTCGGACTAGCGGGAGATACGCAGTATTTT. It is translated as CASSSHLGLAGDTQYF.

This chain joins TRBV7-9 and TRBJ2-1; D is unresolved. CDR1 SEHNR and CDR2 FQNEAQ come from the germline V gene (reference sequence). This CDR3 region has 13 residues. V was cut by 2 bases and J by 7 bases, with 9 bases left in between. CDR3 coding DNA: TGTGCCAGCAGCTTATCCCACGAGAATGAGCAGTTCTTC. Encoded protein: CASSLSHENEQFF.

The V gene is TRBV6-5, the J gene TRBJ1-1; D is undetermined. Germline CDR1 and CDR2: MNHEY and SVGAGI. Trimming stripped 5 bases from V and 4 bases from J, with 14 bases between. CDR3 length: 14 residues. The CDR3, as DNA: TGTGCCAGCAGTCTACTGGGCGGTGCCACTGAAGCTTTCTTT. Its protein product is CASSLLGGATEAFF.

This rearrangement joins TRBV20-1 to TRBJ2-1; the match to TRBD2 covers 12 bases. Germline CDR1 DFQATT, CDR2 SNEGSKA (reference sequence). The CDR3 extends over 15 amino acids. The V segment lost 5 bases and the J segment 10 bases; nucleotides outside the gene matches: 12. The CDR3 is CSAEQTSGRGYEQFF. DNA of the CDR3: TGCAGTGCTGAACAGACTAGCGGGAGAGGGTACGAGCAGTTCTTC.

This clonotype was observed at least ten times. The J gene is TRBJ2-1, the V gene TRBV6-1; 11 nucleotides align to TRBD2. Looked up from germline, CDR1 is MNHNS and CDR2 is SASEGT. There are 18 residues in the CDR3. The V segment lost 6 bases and the J segment 3 bases; nucleotides outside the gene matches: 13. This CDR3 is CASRTLAGDTQGYNEQFF. CDR3 nucleotide sequence: TGTGCCAGCAGAACACTAGCGGGAGACACTCAGGGCTACAATGAGCAGTTCTTC.

This clonotype was recorded at least ten times. This rearrangement joins TRBV27 to TRBJ2-3, with D possibly called TRBD1 or TRBD2 (5 bases each). This CDR3 contains 16 residues. Per the germline V gene, CDR1 is MNHEY and CDR2 is SMNVEV (reference sequence). The V end lost 5 bases, the J end lost 0 bases, and 15 bases lay between the germline ends. The CDR3 DNA is TGTGCCAGCAGTGAAACCGGGACGCAGAGCACAGATACGCAGTATTTT. Encoded protein: CASSETGTQSTDTQYF.

This clonotype was counted many times. The chain links TRBV28 to TRBJ1-3; no definite D call. Trimming took 8 bases from V and 0 from J, leaving 8 bases between them. Germline-derived CDR1 and CDR2 are MDHEN and SYDVKM. This CDR3 is built from 13 residues. The CDR3 DNA is TGTGCCAGCTTACTGATCTCTGGAAACACCATATATTTT. It codes for CASLLISGNTIYF.

This clonotype showed up many times. The rearrangement joins TRBV11-2 to TRBJ2-1; 11 bases fit TRBD2. J was trimmed by 6 bases and V by 8 bases; bases with no gene match: 12. The CDR3 contains 16 residues. The germline V gene encodes CDR1 SGHAT and CDR2 FQNNGV. The CDR3 nucleotides are TGTGCCAGCGGACCTATAGCGGGAGGGCGTGGCAATGAGCAGTTCTTC. Translation gives CASGPIAGGRGNEQFF.

This clonotype was detected a few times. This chain links TRBV5-1 with TRBJ2-7; 10 bases agree with TRBD2. The CDR3 is 15 amino acids. Germline-derived CDR1 and CDR2 are SGHRS and YFSETQ. The trim removed 4 bases at V and 5 bases at J, leaving 9 bases unmatched. The CDR3 DNA sequence: TGCGCCAGCAGCCTCACTAGCGGGATAATCCACGAGCAGTACTTC. Protein product: CASSLTSGIIHEQYF.

This clonotype occurred once. At one boundary the junction diverges from the germline segment, which might be a read error. The rearrangement uses TRBV7-9 and TRBJ2-2; 9 bases fit TRBD1. Germline CDR1 and CDR2: SEHNR and FQNEAQ (reference sequence). The CDR3 has 16 amino acids. Here the CDR3 reads CAGSSRDRVNTGELFF. Written as DNA, the CDR3 is TGTGCCGGCAGCTCCCGGGACAGGGTGAACACCGGGGAGCTGTTTTTT.

This clonotype was picked up a small number of times. The chain recombines TRBV19 with TRBJ2-3, with a tentative D call TRBD2 (5 bases). V gave up 3 bases and J gave up 2 bases, with 18 bases separating them. The CDR3 runs to 17 residues. Per the germline V gene, CDR1 is LNHDA and CDR2 is SQIVND (reference sequence). CDR3 loop: CASSISRGLAPTDTQYF. The CDR3, as DNA: TGTGCCAGTAGTATTAGTCGCGGACTTGCTCCCACAGATACGCAGTATTTT. Filled out from reference TRBV19 and TRBJ2-3, the complete variable domain reads DGGITQSPKYLFRKEGQNVTLSCEQNLNHDAMYWYRQDPGQGLRLIYYSQIVNDFQKGDIAEGYSVSREKKESFPLTVTSAQKNPTAFYLCASSISRGLAPTDTQYFGPGTRLTVL.

This clonotype was seen only once. The CDR3 nucleotides read TGTGCCTGGAGCCCCCCCCCTACAGGGTATTTTCAGCCCCAGCATTTT. Protein product: CAWSPPPTGYFQPQHF. The chain is built from TRBV30 and TRBJ1-5; D might be TRBD1 (6 bases). The germline CDR1 and CDR2 sequences are GTSNPN and SVGIG (reference sequence). The CDR3 runs 16 residues. V lost 3 bases, J lost 6 bases, and 21 bases lay in between.

This clonotype was detected ten times or more. The chain employs TRBV27 and TRBJ2-7; 11 bases agree with TRBD2. The J segment lost 3 bases and the V segment lost 7 bases, leaving 8 bases of the junction unmatched. The CDR3 has 15 residues. The germline V gene has CDR1 MNHEY and CDR2 SMNVEV (reference sequence). CDR3 in amino acids: CASTLKTSGNYEQYF. In DNA form, the CDR3 reads TGTGCCAGCACCCTTAAGACTAGCGGGAACTACGAGCAGTACTTC.